A single sample gave rise to the 22 T cell receptor beta chains below, sequenced in a study of radiation and T cells in renal cell carcinoma (dated by TCRdb to 2018 to 2021). What the time point label conveys for this sample: blood 2 weeks post-SBRT. The treatment or condition label for this specimen denotes: 15 Gy SBRT to primary tumor, nephrectomy 4 weeks later. Preparation of the library involved the immunoSEQ multiplex PCR assay. This immuneACCESS table, as held by TCRdb, lists in-frame sequences with V and J called but not all clones. Of the missing ones, under half trace to an unresolved V gene in checked studies; the others have no known cause. For this sample there are 150,000 to 180,000 clones; 80% to 90% appear just once. The top ten hold 13% of the sample. This sample comprised blood, obtained from a patient whose treatment included radiotherapy and nephrectomy. The receptors here all came from a woman aged 45-65 years with renal cell carcinoma.

The chain combines TRBV6-6 with TRBJ2-1, with 8 bases identical to TRBD2. The CDR3 length is 14 residues. The V gene's germline CDR1 is MNHNY and CDR2 SVGAGI (reference sequence). V was pared by 10 bases and J by 7 bases, with 12 bases of the junction left unmatched. As DNA, the CDR3 is TGTGCCACCCGAGCGGGGGCCGGGTTGAATGAGCAGTTCTTC. It yields the protein CATRAGAGLNEQFF.

The chain employs TRBV18 and TRBJ2-7; 7 nucleotides match TRBD1. V trimming: 3 bases; J trimming: 7 bases; junction bases outside the gene matches: 12. This CDR3 region has 15 residues. The germline CDR1 and CDR2 sequences are KGHSH and LQKENI. The DNA for the CDR3 is TGTGCCAGCTCACCCCGACAGGGTACCCCGTGGGAGCAGTACTTC. Translated, it gives CASSPRQGTPWEQYF.

This clone was seen a few times. The CDR3, as DNA: TGTGCCAGCAGCTCAGCGGGACAGGGAACCACTGAAGCTTTCTTT. This encodes CASSSAGQGTTEAFF. This rearrangement joins TRBV9 to TRBJ1-1; 9 bases match TRBD1. Germline V gene lookup returns CDR1 SGDLS and CDR2 YYNGEE. Unmatched junction bases numbered 8, after V lost 4 bases and J lost 4 bases. CDR3 length equals 15 residues.

This rearrangement joins TRBV5-6 to TRBJ1-2; 7 nucleotides align to TRBD1. The V and J ends lost 2 bases and 2 bases, in that order; junction bases with no gene match: 3. CDR3 length equals 14 residues. Germline CDR1 SGHDT, CDR2 YYEEEE. The CDR3 loop reads CASSFPTGNYGYTF. CDR3 coding DNA: TGTGCCAGCAGCTTTCCGACAGGGAACTATGGCTACACCTTC.

The chain combines TRBV5-1 with TRBJ2-1, with 12 bases aligning to TRBD2. The CDR3 has 15 amino acids. V dropped 1 base and J dropped 6; count of bases not matched to a gene: 2. Germline lookup yields CDR1 SGHRS and CDR2 YFSETQ. The CDR3 is CASSLLLAGGNEQFF. The CDR3 nucleotides are TGCGCCAGCAGCTTGCTACTAGCGGGGGGCAATGAGCAGTTCTTC.

Details on this clone: Mismatch with germline at one junction end may stem from a read error. The chain employs TRBV30 and TRBJ1-3; possibly TRBD1 for D (6 bases). Germline V gene lookup returns CDR1 GTSNPN and CDR2 SVGIG (reference sequence). This CDR3 contains 15 residues. CDR3 nucleotides: TGTGCCTGGAGTGTACCTAGCGGGGGCGGAAGCACCATATATTTT. It translates to CAWSVPSGGGSTIYF.

The J gene is TRBJ2-1, the V gene TRBV6-4; 15 bases map to TRBD2. Germline V lookup: CDR1 MRHNA, CDR2 SNTAGT. The CDR3 sequence is 17 residues long. V trimming: 3 bases; J trimming: 4 bases; junction bases outside the gene matches: 4. CDR3: CASSEGTSGGKYNEQFF. The DNA for the CDR3 is TGTGCCAGCAGTGAAGGGACTAGCGGGGGGAAGTACAATGAGCAGTTCTTC.

The chain carries TRBV11-2 and TRBJ1-2; 9 positions agree with TRBD1. The CDR3 length is 15 residues. V lost 1 base to trimming and J lost 8 bases; unmatched junction nucleotides: 8. From germline, CDR1 is SGHAT and CDR2 FQNNGV. The CDR3, as DNA: TGTGCCAGCAGCTTAGGAGGGGACAGGGCGTTGGGCTACACCTTC. It encodes CASSLGGDRALGYTF.

The chain recombines TRBV6-1 with TRBJ1-1; D is perhaps TRBD1 (5 bases). The CDR3 extends over 14 amino acids. Germline CDR1 is MNHNS and CDR2 is SASEGT. V lost 4 bases and J lost 2, with 11 bases in between. CDR3 amino acids: CASSARGSNTEAFF. CDR3 DNA: TGTGCCAGCAGTGCGAGGGGTTCTAACACTGAAGCTTTCTTT.

V usage is TRBV7-9 and J usage is TRBJ2-2; 7 bases line up with TRBD1. J gave up 3 bases and V 5 bases, and 6 bases lay outside the gene matches. CDR3 length: 15 residues. Germline V CDR1 and CDR2: SEHNR, FQNEAQ (reference sequence). CDR3 coding DNA: TGTGCCAGCAGCCTACAGGGGCCGGACACCGGGGAGCTGTTTTTT. It yields the protein CASSLQGPDTGELFF.

CDR3 sequence: CASRRTVNEKLFF. The DNA for the CDR3 is TGCGCCAGCCGCCGGACAGTTAATGAAAAACTGTTTTTT. The chain couples TRBV5-1 to TRBJ1-4; D might be TRBD1 (6 bases). Trimming shortened V by 7 bases and J by 4 bases, and 11 bases separated the two germline ends. This CDR3 comprises 13 residues. From germline, CDR1 is SGHRS and CDR2 YFSETQ.

The gene calls are TRBV7-2 and TRBJ2-1, with TRBD2 identical over 9 bases. The CDR3 extends over 16 amino acids. The junction had 6 bases not matched to a gene; V was cut back by 0 bases and J by 6 bases. Germline-derived CDR1 and CDR2 are SGHTA and FQGNSA. This chain's CDR3 is CASSLALAGGFNEQFF. DNA for the CDR3: TGTGCCAGCAGCTTAGCGCTGGCGGGGGGGTTCAATGAGCAGTTCTTC.

The chain uses TRBV4-2 and TRBJ2-2; the D gene is possibly TRBD1 (5 bases). Trimming removed 2 bases from V and 5 bases from J, with 15 bases in between. Germline-derived CDR1 and CDR2 are LGHNA and YNFKEQ. The CDR3 spans 16 residues. CDR3 region: CASSQSIKTVTGELFF. CDR3 DNA: TGTGCCAGCAGCCAATCTATAAAGACAGTGACCGGGGAGCTGTTTTTT.

This chain joins TRBV6-5 and TRBJ1-6; 8 bases are a match to TRBD1. CDR3 length equals 12 residues. Losses at the gene ends were 5 bases for V and 14 bases for J; bases not matched to a gene: 5. Germline V gene data show CDR1 as MNHEY and CDR2 as SVGAGI. The CDR3 sequence: CASSTDRGSLHF. The CDR3 DNA is TGTGCCAGCAGTACCGACAGGGGTTCCCTCCACTTT.

CDR3 nucleotide sequence: TGCGCCAGCAGCCTGTCCTCCACAGATACGCAGTATTTT. Translating it yields CASSLSSTDTQYF. The rearrangement uses TRBV5-1 and TRBJ2-3, with D unclear. Germline-derived CDR1 and CDR2 are SGHRS and YFSETQ. V lost 4 bases to trimming and J lost 2 bases, with 8 bases between them. The CDR3 is made up of 13 amino acids.

The rearrangement links TRBV4-2 to TRBJ1-4; the D is unclear. This CDR3 spans 18 amino acids. Germline V gene sequence: CDR1 LGHNA, CDR2 YNFKEQ. Trimming pared 1 base from V and 0 bases from J, leaving 15 bases between. The CDR3 reads CASSQGVTLSATNEKLFF. The CDR3 DNA is TGTGCCAGCAGCCAAGGGGTAACCTTAAGTGCAACTAATGAAAAACTGTTTTTT.

The gene calls are TRBV5-1 and TRBJ2-3, with a possible D match to TRBD1 (5 bases). Per the germline V gene, CDR1 is SGHRS and CDR2 is YFSETQ. The ends were cut back, 4 bases at V and 1 base at J, with 10 bases in the middle. This CDR3 contains 14 residues. The CDR3 region is CASSQGPGTDTQYF. CDR3 bases: TGCGCCAGCAGCCAGGGCCCCGGCACAGATACGCAGTATTTT.

The genes are TRBV9 and TRBJ2-7, with D unclear. CDR1 and CDR2 (germline): SGDLS, YYNGEE. CDR3 length: 15 amino acids. With 4 bases removed from V and 3 bases from J, the gap between germline ends came to 17 bases. The CDR3 region has the DNA TGTGCCAGCAGCCCTCGGCCCTCCCGAGGCTACGAGCAGTACTTC. Amino acid sequence: CASSPRPSRGYEQYF.

The chain uses TRBV5-1 and TRBJ1-1; tentatively, D is TRBD1 (6 bases). V was shortened by 4 bases and J by 1 base, with 14 bases between the two germline ends. Germline lookup yields CDR1 SGHRS and CDR2 YFSETQ. The CDR3 covers 15 residues. The CDR3 region is CASSRADRKNTEAFF. Written as DNA, the CDR3 is TGCGCCAGCAGCCGGGCGGACAGAAAGAACACTGAAGCTTTCTTT.

The rearrangement joins TRBV4-1 to TRBJ1-1; D not resolved. Germline V lookup: CDR1 MGHRA, CDR2 YSYEKL. The CDR3 has 13 residues. Trimming shortened V by 4 bases and J by 1 base, and 7 bases separated the two germline ends. The CDR3 reads CASSRTPNTEAFF. The DNA of the CDR3 is TGCGCCAGCAGCCGGACTCCGAACACTGAAGCTTTCTTT.

V usage is TRBV6-6 and J usage is TRBJ1-4; D is ambiguous. Between the trimmed V and J ends, which lost 3 bases and 8 bases, there was a span of 10 bases. Germline V gene data show CDR1 as MNHNY and CDR2 as SVGAGI (reference sequence). This CDR3 contains 13 residues. The DNA of the CDR3 is TGTGCCAGCAGTTATCGGGGTCGGGAAAAACTGTTTTTT. Protein sequence: CASSYRGREKLFF.

The gene calls are TRBV19 and TRBJ1-2; 9 bases match TRBD1. The germline V gene encodes CDR1 LNHDA and CDR2 SQIVND (reference sequence). Trimming removed 5 bases from V and 4 bases from J; junction bases left unmatched: 8. The CDR3 has 15 amino acids. CDR3 region: CASSLGQGWTYGYTF. The CDR3 coding sequence is TGTGCCAGTAGTCTAGGACAGGGGTGGACCTATGGCTACACCTTC.